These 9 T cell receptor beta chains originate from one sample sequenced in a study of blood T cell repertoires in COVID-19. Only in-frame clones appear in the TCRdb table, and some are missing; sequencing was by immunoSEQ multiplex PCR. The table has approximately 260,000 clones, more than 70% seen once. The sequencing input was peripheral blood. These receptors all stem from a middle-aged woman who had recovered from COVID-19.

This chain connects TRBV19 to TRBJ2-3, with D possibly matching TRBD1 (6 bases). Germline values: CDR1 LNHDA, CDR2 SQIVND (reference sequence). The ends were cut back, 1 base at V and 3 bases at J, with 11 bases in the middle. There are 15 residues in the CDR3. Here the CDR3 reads CASSIGQGRTDTQYF. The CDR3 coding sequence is TGTGCCAGTAGTATAGGGCAGGGGAGAACAGATACGCAGTATTTT.

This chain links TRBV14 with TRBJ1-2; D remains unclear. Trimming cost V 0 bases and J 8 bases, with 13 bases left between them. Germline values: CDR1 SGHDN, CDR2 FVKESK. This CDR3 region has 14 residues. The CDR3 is CASSQDLGDSGYTF. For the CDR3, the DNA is TGTGCCAGCAGCCAAGACCTCGGGGATTCCGGCTACACCTTC.

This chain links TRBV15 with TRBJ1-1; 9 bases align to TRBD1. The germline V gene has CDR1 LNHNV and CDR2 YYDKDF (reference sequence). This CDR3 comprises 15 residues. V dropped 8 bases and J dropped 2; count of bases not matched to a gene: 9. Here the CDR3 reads CATAPWDRDNTEAFF. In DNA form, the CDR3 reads TGTGCCACCGCGCCGTGGGACAGGGATAACACTGAAGCTTTCTTT.

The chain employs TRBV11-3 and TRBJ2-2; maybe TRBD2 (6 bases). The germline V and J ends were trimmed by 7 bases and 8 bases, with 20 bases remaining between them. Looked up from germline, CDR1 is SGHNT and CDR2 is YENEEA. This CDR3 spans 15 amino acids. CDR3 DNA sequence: TGTGCCAGCAACGGGGCGGGACCTACCACTGGGGAGCTGTTTTTT. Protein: CASNGAGPTTGELFF.

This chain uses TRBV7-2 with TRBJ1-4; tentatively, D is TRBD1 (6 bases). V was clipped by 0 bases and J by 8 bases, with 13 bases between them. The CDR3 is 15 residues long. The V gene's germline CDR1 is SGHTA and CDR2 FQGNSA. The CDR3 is CASSLARGYGEKLFF. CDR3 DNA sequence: TGTGCCAGCAGCTTAGCGAGGGGGTATGGGGAAAAACTGTTTTTT.

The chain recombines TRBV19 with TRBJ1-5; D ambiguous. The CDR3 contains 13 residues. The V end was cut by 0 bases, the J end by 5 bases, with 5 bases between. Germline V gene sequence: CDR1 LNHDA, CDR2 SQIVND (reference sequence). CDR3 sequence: CASSIERDQPQHF. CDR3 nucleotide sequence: TGTGCCAGTAGTATAGAGAGGGATCAGCCCCAGCATTTT.

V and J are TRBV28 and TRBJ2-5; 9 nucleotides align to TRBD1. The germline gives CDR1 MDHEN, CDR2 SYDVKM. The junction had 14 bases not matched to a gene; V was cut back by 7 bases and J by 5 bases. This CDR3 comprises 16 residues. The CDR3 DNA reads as TGTGCCAGCACCCCAGTCCGGGACAGGGTATGGGAGACCCAGTACTTC. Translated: CASTPVRDRVWETQYF.

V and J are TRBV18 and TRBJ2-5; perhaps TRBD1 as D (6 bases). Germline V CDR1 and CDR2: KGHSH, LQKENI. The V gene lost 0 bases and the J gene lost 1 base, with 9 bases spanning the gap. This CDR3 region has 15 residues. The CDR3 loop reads CASSPPLTGQETQYF. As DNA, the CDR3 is TGTGCCAGCTCACCACCGCTGACAGGCCAAGAGACCCAGTACTTC. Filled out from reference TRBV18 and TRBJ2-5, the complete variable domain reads NAGVMQNPRHLVRRRGQEARLRCSPMKGHSHVYWYRQLPEEGLKFMVYLQKENIIDESGMPKERFSAEFPKEGPSILRIQQVVRGDSAAYFCASSPPLTGQETQYFGPGTRLLVL.

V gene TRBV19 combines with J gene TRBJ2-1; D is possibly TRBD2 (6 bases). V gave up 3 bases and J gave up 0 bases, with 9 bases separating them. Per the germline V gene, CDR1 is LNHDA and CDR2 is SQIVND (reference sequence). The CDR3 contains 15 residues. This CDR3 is CASSMEGSSYNEQFF. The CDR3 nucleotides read TGTGCCAGTAGTATGGAGGGAAGCTCCTACAATGAGCAGTTCTTC.